Presented here are 25 T cell receptor beta chains from one specimen sequenced in a study of TIL therapy for anti-PD-1-resistant metastatic lung cancer. Indicated time point: pre-treatment sample, taken before nivolumab and TIL therapy. This was the immunoSEQ v3 assay. Method: immunoSEQ multiplex PCR; TCRdb's copy keeps in-frame clones and lacks some. The data hold 55,000 to 65,000 clones, with less than 85% observed a single time. The input for sequencing was blood, taken at baseline. The receptors were gathered from a person between 30 and 80 years old with non-small cell lung cancer.

This clone was seen a few times. The V call is TRBV21-1, the J call TRBJ2-1; the table's D call TRBD2 went unverified against the DNA. TRBV21-1 is designated a pseudogene. CDR3 length: 10 residues. Here the CDR3 reads CALPGNEQFF. In DNA, the CDR3 is TGTGCCCTGCCGGGTAATGAGCAGTTCTTC.

This chain links TRBV7-2 with TRBJ1-6; 10 nucleotides align to TRBD1. Germline CDR1 is SGHTA and CDR2 is FQGNSA. V dropped 4 bases and J dropped 9; count of bases not matched to a gene: 6. The CDR3 is 15 amino acids. The DNA for the CDR3 is TGTGCCAGCAGCTCAGGACAGGGGGGAACTTCACCCCTCCACTTT. Amino acid sequence: CASSSGQGGTSPLHF.

Of note for this clone: Other DNA sequences in the same sample also yield this CDR3. The CDR3 bases are TGTGCCAGCAGCTTAGGTGACGGCGAGAATTCACCCCTCCACTTT. Translation: CASSLGDGENSPLHF. The chain carries TRBV11-3 and TRBJ1-6; D unresolved. The CDR3 extends over 15 amino acids. Germline V gene lookup returns CDR1 SGHNT and CDR2 YENEEA. V lost 1 base to trimming and J lost 7 bases, with 11 bases between them. Full variable domain (remainder filled in from reference TRBV11-3 and TRBJ1-6): EAGVVQSPRYKIIEKKQPVAFWCNPISGHNTLYWYLQNLGQGPELLIRYENEEAVDDSQLPKDRFSAERLKGVDSTLKIQPAELGDSAVYLCASSLGDGENSPLHFGNGTRLTVT.

This clone was observed a handful of times. V usage is TRBV6-1 and J usage is TRBJ1-1; 9 positions match TRBD1. The J segment lost 1 base and the V segment lost 6 bases, leaving 3 bases of the junction unmatched. CDR3 length: 14 residues. Germline CDR1 reads MNHNS; CDR2 reads SASEGT. The CDR3 spells CASRLTGGNTEAFF. The CDR3 region has the DNA TGTGCCAGCAGGCTGACAGGGGGGAACACTGAAGCTTTCTTT.

The chain has TRBV19 and TRBJ2-3; 8 bases align to TRBD2. The germline V gene has CDR1 LNHDA and CDR2 SQIVND (reference sequence). V shed 4 bases, J shed 2 bases, and the junction held 2 bases outside the gene matches. The CDR3 sequence is 14 residues long. CDR3 in DNA: TGTGCCAGTAGTACGCGGGGGGCCACAGATACGCAGTATTTT. Its protein product is CASSTRGATDTQYF.

This clone was seen a few times. The gene calls are TRBV27 and TRBJ2-1; TRBD1 might be the D (6 bases). V was shortened by 5 bases and J by 6 bases, with 11 bases between the two germline ends. The CDR3 totals 13 residues. The germline CDR1 and CDR2 sequences are MNHEY and SMNVEV (reference sequence). CDR3 amino acids: CASSTDRTNEQFF. The CDR3 DNA is TGTGCCAGCAGTACCGACAGGACCAATGAGCAGTTCTTC.

This clone was seen only once. V usage is TRBV27 and J usage is TRBJ1-5; D uncertain. CDR3 length: 14 residues. V lost 5 bases, J lost 9 bases, and 17 bases lay in between. Per the germline V gene, CDR1 is MNHEY and CDR2 is SMNVEV (reference sequence). The CDR3 DNA reads TGTGCCAGCAGTCTGGACCCTGTTTGGGGGCCCCAGCATTTT. Its protein is CASSLDPVWGPQHF.

V is TRBV19 and J is TRBJ2-2; D may be TRBD1 or TRBD2 (5 bases each). CDR1 LNHDA and CDR2 SQIVND come from the germline V gene (reference sequence). This CDR3 has 13 amino acids. V lost 7 bases to trimming and J lost 6 bases, with 12 bases between them. DNA of the CDR3: TGTGCCAGTATGTCCGGGGCCGCCGGGGAGCTGTTTTTT. Its protein product is CASMSGAAGELFF.

This clone was seen only a few times. The gene calls are TRBV27 and TRBJ1-6; 7 bases match TRBD1. The CDR3 contains 17 residues. Unmatched junction bases numbered 14, after V lost 4 bases and J lost 8 bases. CDR1 MNHEY and CDR2 SMNVEV come from the germline V gene (reference sequence). The CDR3 DNA reads as TGTGCCAGCAGTTCCCTCTACAGGGGCCCCGTGGATTCACCCCTCCACTTT. This codes for CASSSLYRGPVDSPLHF.

The chain recombines TRBV5-1 with TRBJ2-7; unclear D gene. Trimming left V 0 bases short and J 5 bases short, with 12 bases between. The germline gives CDR1 SGHRS, CDR2 YFSETQ. This CDR3 spans 14 amino acids. The CDR3 DNA is TGCGCCAGCAGCTTGGTACTTGGGGTGGACGAGCAGTACTTC. Translation gives CASSLVLGVDEQYF.

The rearrangement joins TRBV7-6 to TRBJ2-2; weak D call: TRBD1 (6 bases). Trimming removed 5 bases at V and 6 bases at J, with 16 bases between. CDR3 length: 15 residues. Germline CDR1 reads SGHVS; CDR2 reads FNYEAQ. The CDR3 DNA is TGTGCCAGCAGCCCCCAGGGGACGAAGTCCGGGGAGCTGTTTTTT. Amino acids: CASSPQGTKSGELFF.

V usage is TRBV5-6 and J usage is TRBJ2-2; D not resolved. Trimming removed 0 bases at V and 3 bases at J, with 3 bases between. Germline V gene sequence: CDR1 SGHDT, CDR2 YYEEEE. The CDR3 contains 13 residues. CDR3 sequence: CASSLGYTGELFF. The CDR3 DNA reads as TGTGCCAGCAGCTTGGGATACACCGGGGAGCTGTTTTTT.

This clone was counted a few times. This sequence joins TRBV28 and TRBJ1-5; TRBD1 agrees at 8 bases. CDR3 size: 19 residues. Germline-derived CDR1 and CDR2 are MDHEN and SYDVKM. Losses at the gene ends were 5 bases for V and 9 bases for J; bases not matched to a gene: 24. The CDR3 loop reads CASSPHPRTGTMGIVPQHF. The CDR3 nucleotides are TGTGCCAGCAGTCCCCACCCGCGGACAGGGACCATGGGCATCGTGCCCCAGCATTTT.

This clone was picked up a small number of times. The chain couples TRBV5-8 to TRBJ2-2; D remains unclear. CDR1 is SGHTS and CDR2 is YDEGEE in the germline V gene. The V end was cut by 3 bases, the J end by 0 bases, with 6 bases between. The CDR3 sequence is 14 residues long. This CDR3 reads CASSSQPNTGELFF. Written as DNA, the CDR3 is TGTGCCAGCAGCTCCCAACCGAACACCGGGGAGCTGTTTTTT.

There are a few counts of this clone. V is TRBV7-9 and J is TRBJ1-1; no firm D call. There are 14 residues in the CDR3. CDR1 SEHNR and CDR2 FQNEAQ come from the germline V gene (reference sequence). The V and J ends lost 6 bases and 3 bases respectively, with 14 bases between them. This chain's CDR3 is CASRRTGSDTEAFF. In DNA form, the CDR3 reads TGTGCCAGCAGAAGGACCGGGTCGGACACTGAAGCTTTCTTT.

This chain links TRBV7-2 with TRBJ2-1; 8 bases match TRBD2. The germline CDR1 and CDR2 sequences are SGHTA and FQGNSA. With V trimmed by 3 bases and J by 4 bases, 11 bases remained unmatched. There are 17 residues in the CDR3. CDR3 DNA sequence: TGTGCCAGCAGCTTTGTAGGGACTAGATTTTCGTACAATGAGCAGTTCTTC. Its protein is CASSFVGTRFSYNEQFF. The full variable domain, completed using reference TRBV7-2 and TRBJ2-1, is GAGVSQSPSNKVTEKGKDVELRCDPISGHTALYWYRQSLGQGLEFLIYFQGNSAPDKSGLPSDRFSAERTGGSVSTLTIQRTQQEDSAVYLCASSFVGTRFSYNEQFFGPGTRLTVL.

This sequence joins TRBV4-3 and TRBJ1-3; no firm D call. V shed 4 bases and J shed 0 bases, with 19 bases lying between them. The germline gives CDR1 LGHNA, CDR2 YSLEER. This CDR3 is 18 amino acids long. The CDR3 DNA reads TGCGCCAGCAGCCCGCTGCTGGGTGGGCGGTTCTCTGGAAACACCATATATTTT. Translating gives CASSPLLGGRFSGNTIYF.

V and J are TRBV28 and TRBJ2-5, with 11 bases lining up with TRBD2. Germline-derived CDR1 and CDR2 are MDHEN and SYDVKM. Trimming removed 3 bases from V and 5 bases from J; junction bases left unmatched: 5. The CDR3 is 15 amino acids. The CDR3 DNA reads TGTGCCAGCAGTTTGGCTAGCGGGGGGTTGGAGACCCAGTACTTC. It yields the protein CASSLASGGLETQYF.

This rearrangement joins TRBV4-2 to TRBJ2-7; weak D call: TRBD1 (6 bases). The CDR3 consists of 14 residues. Trimming took off 0 bases at V and 5 bases at J, with 11 bases between the two ends. Germline V gene lookup returns CDR1 LGHNA and CDR2 YNFKEQ. For the CDR3, the DNA is TGTGCCAGCAGCCAAGATCGACAGGTCCACGAGCAGTACTTC. It codes for CASSQDRQVHEQYF.

V is TRBV14 and J is TRBJ1-2; D call uncertain. V lost 4 bases to trimming and J lost 2 bases, with 14 bases between them. The CDR3 is 15 amino acids. Germline-derived CDR1 and CDR2 are SGHDN and FVKESK. The CDR3 is CASSPQFSVNYGYTF. CDR3 nucleotides: TGTGCCAGCAGCCCTCAGTTCAGTGTGAACTATGGCTACACCTTC.

The chain joins TRBV11-3 to TRBJ2-7; 13 positions agree with TRBD2. The ends lost 4 bases at V and 7 bases at J; junction bases unmatched: 10. This CDR3 has 16 residues. The germline V gene has CDR1 SGHNT and CDR2 YENEEA. The CDR3 DNA reads as TGTGCCAGCAGCTCGTCTGGACTAGCGGGAGTATTTGAGCAGTACTTC. Its translation: CASSSSGLAGVFEQYF.

J is TRBJ2-7 and V is TRBV7-2, with TRBD2 matching 11 bases. This CDR3 region has 14 residues. Germline V gene sequence: CDR1 SGHTA, CDR2 FQGNSA. V shed 6 bases and J 4 bases; nucleotides not matched to a gene: 5. The CDR3 sequence is CASRVAGGAYEQYF. The CDR3 DNA is TGTGCCAGCAGGGTAGCGGGGGGGGCTTACGAGCAGTACTTC. The variable domain in full, with the rest retrieved from reference TRBV7-2 and TRBJ2-7, is GAGVSQSPSNKVTEKGKDVELRCDPISGHTALYWYRQSLGQGLEFLIYFQGNSAPDKSGLPSDRFSAERTGGSVSTLTIQRTQQEDSAVYLCASRVAGGAYEQYFGPGTRLTVT.

The chain links TRBV7-2 to TRBJ2-7, with TRBD2 identical over 11 bases. The V gene's germline CDR1 is SGHTA and CDR2 FQGNSA. V gave up 5 bases and J gave up 6 bases; unmatched junction bases: 3. The CDR3 covers 13 residues. The CDR3 DNA reads as TGTGCCAGCAGCATACTAGCGGGAGTCGAGCAGTACTTC. This encodes CASSILAGVEQYF.

The rearrangement links TRBV7-3 to TRBJ1-2; 8 bases fit TRBD1. J gave up 4 bases and V 2 bases, and 3 bases lay outside the gene matches. The CDR3 loop spans 14 amino acids. Germline CDR1 is SGHTA and CDR2 is FQGTGA. The CDR3, as DNA: TGTGCCAGCAGCTTAGGACAGGGCCTCTATGGCTACACCTTC. Translating gives CASSLGQGLYGYTF.

J is TRBJ1-2 and V is TRBV10-3; the match to TRBD1 covers 9 bases. This CDR3 comprises 14 residues. Germline CDR1 reads ENHRY; CDR2 reads SYGVKD. The V and J ends lost 6 bases and 4 bases, in that order; junction bases with no gene match: 6. The chain's CDR3 is CAIRPQGASYGYTF. CDR3 nucleotides: TGTGCCATCAGACCACAGGGGGCGAGCTATGGCTACACCTTC.